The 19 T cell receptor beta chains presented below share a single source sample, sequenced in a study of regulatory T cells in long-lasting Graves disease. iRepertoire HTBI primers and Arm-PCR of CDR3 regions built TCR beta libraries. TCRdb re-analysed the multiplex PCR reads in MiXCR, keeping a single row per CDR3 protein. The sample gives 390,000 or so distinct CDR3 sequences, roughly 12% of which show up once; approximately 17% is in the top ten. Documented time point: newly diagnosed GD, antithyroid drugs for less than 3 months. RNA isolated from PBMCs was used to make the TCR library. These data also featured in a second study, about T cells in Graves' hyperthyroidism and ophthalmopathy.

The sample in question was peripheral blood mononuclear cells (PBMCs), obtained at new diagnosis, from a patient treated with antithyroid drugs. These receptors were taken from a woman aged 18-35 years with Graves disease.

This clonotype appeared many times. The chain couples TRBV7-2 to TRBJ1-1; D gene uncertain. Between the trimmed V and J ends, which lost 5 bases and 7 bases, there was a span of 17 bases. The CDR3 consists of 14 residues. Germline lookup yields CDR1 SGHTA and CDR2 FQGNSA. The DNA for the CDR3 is TGTGCCAGCAGCCTAGATCGTGTTGGCTTTGAAGCTTTCTTT. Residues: CASSLDRVGFEAFF.

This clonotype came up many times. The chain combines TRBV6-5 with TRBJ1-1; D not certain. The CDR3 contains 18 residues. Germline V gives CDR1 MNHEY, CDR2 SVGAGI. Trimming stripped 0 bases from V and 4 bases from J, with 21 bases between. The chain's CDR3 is CASSYSITRSWAFTEAFF. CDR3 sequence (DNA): TGTGCCAGCAGTTACTCGATCACCCGCTCTTGGGCGTTCACTGAAGCTTTCTTT.

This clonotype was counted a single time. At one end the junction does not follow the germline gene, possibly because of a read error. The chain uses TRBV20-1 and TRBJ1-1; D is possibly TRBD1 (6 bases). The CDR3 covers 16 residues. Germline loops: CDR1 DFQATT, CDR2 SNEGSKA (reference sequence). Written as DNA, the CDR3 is TGCAGTGCTAGCCGGACGACAGGCCACCAGAACAGTGAACCTTTCTTT. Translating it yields CSASRTTGHQNSEPFF.

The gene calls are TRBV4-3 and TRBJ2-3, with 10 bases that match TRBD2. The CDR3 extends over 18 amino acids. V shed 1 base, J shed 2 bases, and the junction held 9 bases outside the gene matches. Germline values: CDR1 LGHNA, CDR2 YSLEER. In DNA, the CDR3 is TGCGCCAGCAGCCAAGGTGGCGGGCTAGCGGGAGTCACAGATACGCAGTATTTT. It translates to CASSQGGGLAGVTDTQYF.

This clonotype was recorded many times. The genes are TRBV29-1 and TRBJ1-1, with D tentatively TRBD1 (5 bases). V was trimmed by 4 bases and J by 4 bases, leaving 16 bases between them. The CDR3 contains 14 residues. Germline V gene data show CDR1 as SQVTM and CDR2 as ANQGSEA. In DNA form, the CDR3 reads TGCAGCGTTGTCGACCAGGGTGTCGGCACTGAAGCTTTCTTT. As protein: CSVVDQGVGTEAFF.

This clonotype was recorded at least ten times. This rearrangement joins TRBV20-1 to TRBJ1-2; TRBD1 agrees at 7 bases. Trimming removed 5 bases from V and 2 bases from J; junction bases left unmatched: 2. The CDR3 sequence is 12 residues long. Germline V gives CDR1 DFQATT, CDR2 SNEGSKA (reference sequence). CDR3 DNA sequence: TGCAGTGCTGCAGGGGGAAACTATGGCTACACCTTC. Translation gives CSAAGGNYGYTF.

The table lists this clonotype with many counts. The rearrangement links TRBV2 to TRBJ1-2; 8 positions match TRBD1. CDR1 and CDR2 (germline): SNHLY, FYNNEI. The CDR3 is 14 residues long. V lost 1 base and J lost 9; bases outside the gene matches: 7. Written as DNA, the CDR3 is TGTGCCAGCAGTGAAGACTCCAGACAGGGGAGCTACACCTTC. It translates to CASSEDSRQGSYTF.

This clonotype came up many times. CDR3 sequence reads: CASSADRQETQYF. CDR3 DNA: TGTGCCAGCAGCGCCGACAGGCAAGAGACCCAGTACTTC. This chain uses TRBV2 with TRBJ2-5; possible D gene TRBD1, 6 bases. V lost 6 bases and J 2 bases, leaving 10 bases between the germline ends. The CDR3 totals 13 residues. Germline-derived CDR1 and CDR2 are SNHLY and FYNNEI. Using reference TRBV2 and TRBJ2-5 for the parts outside the CDR3, the full variable domain is EPEVTQTPSHQVTQMGQEVILRCVPISNHLYFYWYRQILGQKVEFLVSFYNNEISEKSEIFDDQFSVERPDGSNFTLKIRSTKLEDSAMYFCASSADRQETQYFGPGTRLLVL.

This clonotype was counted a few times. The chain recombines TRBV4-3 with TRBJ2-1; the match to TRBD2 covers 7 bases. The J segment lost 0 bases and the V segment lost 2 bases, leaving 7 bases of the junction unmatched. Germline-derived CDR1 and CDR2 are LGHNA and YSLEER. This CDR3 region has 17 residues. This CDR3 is CASSQLSLATSYNEQFF. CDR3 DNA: TGCGCCAGCAGCCAACTATCACTAGCGACCTCCTACAATGAGCAGTTCTTC.

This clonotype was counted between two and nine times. Written as DNA, the CDR3 is TGTGCCAGCAGCTTAGGACAGGGGAAGGAAAAACTGTTTTTT. Its translation: CASSLGQGKEKLFF. The V and J genes are TRBV11-2 and TRBJ1-4, with TRBD1 matching over 8 bases. The CDR3 totals 14 residues. V trimming: 1 base; J trimming: 8 bases; junction bases outside the gene matches: 3. Germline CDR1 and CDR2: SGHAT and FQNNGV. The whole variable domain, remainder taken from reference TRBV11-2 and TRBJ1-4, is EAGVAQSPRYKIIEKRQSVAFWCNPISGHATLYWYQQILGQGPKLLIQFQNNGVVDDSQLPKDRFSAERLKGVDSTLKIQPAKLEDSAVYLCASSLGQGKEKLFFGSGTQLSVL.

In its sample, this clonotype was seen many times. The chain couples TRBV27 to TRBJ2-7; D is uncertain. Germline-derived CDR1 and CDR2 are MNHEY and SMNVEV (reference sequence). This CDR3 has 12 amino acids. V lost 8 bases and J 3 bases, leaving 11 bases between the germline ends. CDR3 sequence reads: CASGASYYEQYF. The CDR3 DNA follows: TGTGCCAGCGGAGCTTCATACTACGAGCAGTACTTC.

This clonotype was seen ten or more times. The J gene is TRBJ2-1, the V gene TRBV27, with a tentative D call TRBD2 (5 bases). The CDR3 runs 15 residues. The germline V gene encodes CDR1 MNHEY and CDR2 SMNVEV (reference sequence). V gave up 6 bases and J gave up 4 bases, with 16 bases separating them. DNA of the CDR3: TGTGCCAGCAGGGAGGAGGTGGGGATGTACAATGAGCAGTTCTTC. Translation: CASREEVGMYNEQFF.

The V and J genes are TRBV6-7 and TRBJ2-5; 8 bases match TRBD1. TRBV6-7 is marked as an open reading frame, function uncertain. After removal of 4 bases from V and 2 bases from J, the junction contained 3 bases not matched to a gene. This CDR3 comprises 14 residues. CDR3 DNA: TGTGCCAGCAGTTCGGGGACAGGACAAGAGACCCAGTACTTC. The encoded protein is CASSSGTGQETQYF.

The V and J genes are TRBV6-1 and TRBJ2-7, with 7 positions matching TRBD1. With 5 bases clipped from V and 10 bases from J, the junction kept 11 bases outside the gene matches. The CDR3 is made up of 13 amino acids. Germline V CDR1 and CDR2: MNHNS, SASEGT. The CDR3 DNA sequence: TGTGCCAGCAGTCAAACCTCAAACAGGGGCCAGTACGTC. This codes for CASSQTSNRGQYV.

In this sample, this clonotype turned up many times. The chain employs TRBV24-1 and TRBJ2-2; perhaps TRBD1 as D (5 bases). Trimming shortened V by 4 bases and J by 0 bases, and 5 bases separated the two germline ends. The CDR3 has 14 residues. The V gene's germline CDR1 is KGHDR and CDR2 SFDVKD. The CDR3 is CATSDRANTGELFF. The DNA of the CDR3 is TGTGCCACCAGTGACAGGGCGAACACCGGGGAGCTGTTTTTT.

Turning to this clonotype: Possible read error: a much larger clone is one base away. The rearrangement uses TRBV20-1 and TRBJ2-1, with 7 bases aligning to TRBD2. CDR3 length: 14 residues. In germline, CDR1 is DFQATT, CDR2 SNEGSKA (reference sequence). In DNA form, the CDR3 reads TGCAGTGCCGTCATCGGGGGGATTTACAATGGGCAGTTCTTC. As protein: CSAVIGGIYNGQFF.

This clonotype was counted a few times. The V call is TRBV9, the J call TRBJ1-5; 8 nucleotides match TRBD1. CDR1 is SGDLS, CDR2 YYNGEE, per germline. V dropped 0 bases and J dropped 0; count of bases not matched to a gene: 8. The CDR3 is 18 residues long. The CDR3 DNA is TGTGCCAGCAGCGTAGTCGGGGGACAGGCCTATAGCAATCAGCCCCAGCATTTT. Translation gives CASSVVGGQAYSNQPQHF.

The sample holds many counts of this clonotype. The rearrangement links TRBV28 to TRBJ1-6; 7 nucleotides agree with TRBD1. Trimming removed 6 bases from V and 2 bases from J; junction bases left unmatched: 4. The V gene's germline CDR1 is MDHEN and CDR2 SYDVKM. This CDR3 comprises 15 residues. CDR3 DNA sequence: TGTGCCAGCAGGGAAGGGGGCACCTATAATTCACCCCTCCACTTT. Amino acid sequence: CASREGGTYNSPLHF.

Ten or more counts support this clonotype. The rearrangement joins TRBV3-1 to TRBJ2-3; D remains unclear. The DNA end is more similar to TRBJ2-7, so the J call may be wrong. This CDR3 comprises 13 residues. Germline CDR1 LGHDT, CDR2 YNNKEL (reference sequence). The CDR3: CASSRTYPYEQYF. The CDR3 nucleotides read TGTGCCAGCAGCCGAACCTATCCCTACGAGCAGTACTTC.